This T cell receptor beta chain was identified in a study of CD8+CD57+ T cells in acquired aplastic anemia. Profiles of TCR beta VDJ and CDR3 were generated from a genomic DNA template. TCRdb itself ran the reads through MiXCR, one entry per CDR3 protein. Counted here are 180,000 or so distinct CDR3 sequences, 63% occurring once; the ten biggest clones make up under 45%. The CDR3 is 16 residues long. Germline CDR1 is KGHDR and CDR2 is SFDVKD. V trimming: 6 bases; J trimming: 5 bases; junction bases outside the gene matches: 14. Only patients with CD8+CD57+ cell expansion on flow cytometry were chosen for sequencing. The diagnosis in all patients was severe acquired aplastic anemia. Patients had not yet gotten any therapy when their blood was taken for sampling.

This TCR came from a human donor with aplastic anemia. This sequence joins TRBV24-1 and TRBJ2-5; 7 bases line up with TRBD1. Sequences were obtained from sorted CD4+, CD8+, or CD8+CD57+ T cells (not recorded which) from PBMCs. CDR3 sequence: CATSSNKGQLGETQYF. In DNA form, the CDR3 reads TGTGCCACCAGTTCGAACAAGGGACAGCTTGGGGAGACCCAGTACTTC.